This T cell receptor beta chain was captured by sequencing in a study of OX40 agonist ivuxolimab in advanced cancers. Describing the broader study: The costimulatory receptor OX40 (CD134) was targeted by ivuxolimab, a fully human IgG2 agonistic monoclonal antibody. Intravenous ivuxolimab was administered to patients every 2 weeks at six dose levels: 0.01, 0.1, 0.3, 1.5, 3 and 10 mg/kg. Of the 50 or so patients in dose escalation, 19 had hepatocellular carcinoma, roughly 15 had melanoma, 9 had renal cell carcinoma and 9 had head and neck cancer. A male proportion of roughly 80% and a mean age of roughly 55 years, ranging from 23 to 79, were recorded for the dose-escalation cohort. Prior anti-PD-1, anti-PD-L1 or anti-CTLA-4 therapy was permitted, and checkpoint inhibitors had been received by about two fifths of dose-escalation patients. Partial responses were achieved by three dose-escalation patients, of whom one had hepatocellular carcinoma and two had cutaneous melanoma. The point of sequencing TCRbeta in the periphery was to test whether ivuxolimab changed TCR sequence diversity and drove clonal T-cell expansion. The monotherapy dose-escalation portion (N of about 50 patients) of the phase I ivuxolimab trial is reported in the paper.

The full study reports these points: After ivuxolimab, more expanded clones were found on average in CD8+ T cells than in CD4+ T cells. Partial responders in the 0.1-3.0 mg/kg groups had among the lowest normalized peripheral clonal expansion, especially among CD8+ T cells. The antigen specificity of the clonally expanded peripheral T cells was not determined. Clonal expansion of both CD4+ and CD8+ blood T cells was observed from baseline to week 6 at doses 0.1 to 3.0 mg/kg. Low levels of normalized T-cell clonal expansion were also shown by some nonresponding patients.

Patients with autoimmune disease history or receiving systemic immunosuppression were excluded from the trial. In every dose cohort, peripheral blood was drawn for TCR sequencing at baseline, cycle 4 day 1, and cycle 7 day 1. Samples came from an open-label, multicenter, first-in-human phase I dose-escalation trial of ivuxolimab. Adults with locally advanced or metastatic head and neck squamous cell, hepatocellular, melanoma or renal cell carcinoma were enrolled in the trial. Before TCR sequencing, CD4+ T cells and CD8+ T cells from peripheral blood were sorted into separate populations. Genomic DNA was isolated from the sorted cells so that the TCRbeta CDR3 region could be sequenced. TCRbeta CDR3 regions were sequenced using the immunoSEQ Assay. TCRdb re-hosts the immuneACCESS table, in-frame sequences only. Its copies lack some clones; in the studies checked, an unresolved V gene accounts for under half of them, and the cause for the rest is not known. The sample table holds more than 65,000 clones, of which about three quarters were seen once. The ten largest make up about 2.2% of the sample.

The CDR3 sequence holds 15 residues, the cysteine and phenylalanine included. The sequence is cut down to CDR3 DNA, 45 bases in frame from base 1. Trimming takes 4 bases off V and 4 bases off J; junction bases not matched to a gene: 3. From a lookup of the germline V gene, CDR1 and CDR2 are SGHRS and YFSETQ. Comments on this clone: Its antigen is unknown. No much larger clonotype is one base removed from it; base qualities were not supplied.

This receptor was identified in an adult with an advanced solid tumor such as melanoma, head and neck, liver or kidney cancer. The input for sequencing was CD4+ or CD8+ T cells sorted from blood, taken in a trial of the OX40 agonist ivuxolimab. Here the chain combines TRBV5-1 and TRBJ2-1; TRBD2 aligns with 12 central bases. Read as DNA, the sequence is TGCGCCAGCAGCACGCTAGCGGGAGGGTACAATGAGCAGTTCTTC. Translated, it gives CASSTLAGGYNEQFF.